Listed here are 25 T cell receptor beta chains from one sample, sequenced in a study of Ad26.COV2.S vaccination and SARS-CoV-2 variants. Here immunoSEQ multiplex PCR was the method, and the copy in TCRdb shows in-frame clones only, minus some. Of roughly 250,000 clones in the sample, around nine tenths were seen once. The treatment was: about 20 received Ad26.COV2.S at low or high dose, single or two shots; roughly 5 received placebo; per-sample allocation not given. Day 63 after the first injection of vaccine or placebo was the sampling time. Sequenced here: peripheral blood, sampled in a trial of Ad26.COV2.S vaccine versus placebo. The receptors stem from a person between 18 and 65 years old who received the Ad26.COV2.S COVID-19 vaccine or a placebo.

This clone was recorded at least ten times. The chain employs TRBV2 and TRBJ2-3; 9 positions match TRBD1. The CDR3 is 15 residues long. V shed 7 bases and J 0 bases; nucleotides not matched to a gene: 5. Germline CDR1 SNHLY, CDR2 FYNNEI. The CDR3 nucleotides read TGTGCCAGCATTAAAGGGACAGGGAGCACAGATACGCAGTATTTT. Its translation: CASIKGTGSTDTQYF.

The rearrangement joins TRBV5-4 to TRBJ1-6; the D gene is possibly TRBD1 (5 bases). Trimming stripped 1 base from V and 7 bases from J, with 15 bases between. CDR3 length: 16 amino acids. CDR1 is SGHNT, CDR2 YYREEE, per germline (reference sequence). The DNA of the CDR3 is TGTGCCAGCAGCTTGAGGGGAGCAGGACCCAATTCACCCCTCCACTTT. It is translated as CASSLRGAGPNSPLHF.

The chain couples TRBV2 to TRBJ2-6, with a weak D call TRBD2 (6 bases). CDR1 is SNHLY, CDR2 FYNNEI, per germline. The CDR3 is 14 amino acids. With 8 bases removed from V and 2 bases from J, the gap between germline ends came to 10 bases. CDR3 coding DNA: TGTGCCAGCGGGAGGAGGACTGGGGCCAACGTCCTGACTTTC. Amino acid sequence: CASGRRTGANVLTF.

The V call is TRBV20-1, the J call TRBJ1-1; D is ambiguous. Germline CDR1 is DFQATT and CDR2 is SNEGSKA (reference sequence). Trimming left V 3 bases short and J 1 base short, with 6 bases between. The CDR3 extends over 12 amino acids. DNA for the CDR3: TGCAGTGCTAGTTCGAGGAACACTGAAGCTTTCTTT. Encoded protein: CSASSRNTEAFF.

The genes are TRBV6-5 and TRBJ2-1; 10 nucleotides match TRBD2. Germline CDR1 and CDR2: MNHEY and SVGAGI. The CDR3 sequence is 15 residues long. V lost 2 bases, J lost 5 bases, and 3 bases stayed unmatched. The CDR3 nucleotides are TGTGCCAGCAGTTACGCGACTAGCGGGCACAATGAGCAGTTCTTC. As protein: CASSYATSGHNEQFF.

CDR3 sequence: CASSVSWENTEAFF. The DNA for the CDR3 is TGCGCCAGCAGCGTAAGCTGGGAGAACACTGAAGCTTTCTTT. V is TRBV4-1 and J is TRBJ1-1; D remains ambiguous. CDR1 is MGHRA and CDR2 is YSYEKL in the germline V gene. The CDR3 spans 14 residues. Trimming took off 5 bases at V and 1 base at J, with 11 bases between the two ends.

Concerning this clone: Other DNA sequences in the sample encode the same CDR3. V and J are TRBV6-2 or TRBV6-3 and TRBJ1-5; TRBD1 aligns across 9 bases. In germline, CDR1 is MNHEY, CDR2 SVGEGT. The CDR3 has 14 residues. V shed 6 bases, J shed 4 bases, and the junction held 4 bases outside the gene matches. CDR3 protein: CASSPGQGNQPQHF. The CDR3 DNA reads as TGTGCCAGCAGCCCGGGACAGGGAAATCAGCCCCAGCATTTT.

The chain joins TRBV2 to TRBJ2-5, with unresolved D. The CDR3 has 14 residues. Germline assignment: CDR1 SNHLY and CDR2 FYNNEI. V was cut by 4 bases and J by 2 bases, with 11 bases left in between. The CDR3 bases are TGTGCCAGCAGTGCGTACCCGCTACAAGAGACCCAGTACTTC. This gives the protein CASSAYPLQETQYF. Full variable domain (outside the CDR3, taken from reference TRBV2 and TRBJ2-5): EPEVTQTPSHQVTQMGQEVILRCVPISNHLYFYWYRQILGQKVEFLVSFYNNEISEKSEIFDDQFSVERPDGSNFTLKIRSTKLEDSAMYFCASSAYPLQETQYFGPGTRLLVL.

V usage is TRBV4-3 and J usage is TRBJ1-6; 8 positions match TRBD1. Germline V gives CDR1 LGHNA, CDR2 YSLEER. This CDR3 comprises 16 residues. V was pared by 5 bases and J by 7 bases, with 10 bases of the junction left unmatched. CDR3 in amino acids: CASSYDSQGENSPLHF. The CDR3 nucleotides are TGCGCCAGCAGCTACGATTCACAGGGGGAGAATTCACCCCTCCACTTT.

The chain carries TRBV5-8 and TRBJ2-5; D may be TRBD2 (7 bases). The CDR3 contains 17 residues. Trimming shortened V by 4 bases and J by 5 bases, and 24 bases separated the two germline ends. Germline V CDR1 and CDR2: SGHTS, YDEGEE. This CDR3 reads CASSGDRLAGVKETQYF. DNA of the CDR3: TGTGCCAGCAGCGGGGACCGACTAGCAGGGGTAAAGGAGACCCAGTACTTC.

The rearrangement joins TRBV19 to TRBJ2-5; 10 nucleotides line up with TRBD1. Germline CDR1 reads LNHDA; CDR2 reads SQIVND (reference sequence). This CDR3 has 13 amino acids. Trimming cost V 5 bases and J 5 bases; bases outside gene matches: 2. Here the CDR3 DNA reads TGTGCCAGTAGTGGGGACAGGGGTGAGACCCAGTACTTC. Its protein is CASSGDRGETQYF.

V gene TRBV5-6 combines with J gene TRBJ2-7; D tentatively fits TRBD1 or TRBD2 (5 bases each). The germline gives CDR1 SGHDT, CDR2 YYEEEE. V was pared by 3 bases and J by 2 bases, with 18 bases between. The CDR3 sequence is 16 residues long. CDR3 amino acids: CASSSGPGPIPYEQYV. In DNA form, the CDR3 reads TGTGCCAGCAGCTCGGGCCCGGGACCGATACCCTACGAGCAGTACGTC.

The V call is TRBV27, the J call TRBJ1-6; D is undetermined. The germline V gene has CDR1 MNHEY and CDR2 SMNVEV (reference sequence). V was trimmed by 0 bases and J by 4 bases, leaving 10 bases between them. The CDR3 covers 16 residues. CDR3 nucleotide sequence: TGTGCCAGCAGTTTATCGAAGGGTTTTTATAATTCACCCCTCCACTTT. This translates into CASSLSKGFYNSPLHF.

The chain has TRBV29-1 and TRBJ2-3; D is unresolved. This CDR3 region has 15 residues. The germline V gene encodes CDR1 SQVTM and CDR2 ANQGSEA. V shed 0 bases and J shed 2 bases, with 12 bases lying between them. Here the CDR3 DNA reads TGCAGCGTTGAAGAACCCCCACACCACACAGATACGCAGTATTTT. Its protein is CSVEEPPHHTDTQYF.

The V gene is TRBV19, the J gene TRBJ2-2; D is unclear. V shed 3 bases and J shed 7 bases, with 6 bases lying between them. Germline V lookup: CDR1 LNHDA, CDR2 SQIVND (reference sequence). CDR3 length: 12 residues. The CDR3: CASSIPGGELFF. The CDR3 DNA follows: TGTGCCAGTAGTATTCCGGGCGGGGAGCTGTTTTTT. Drawing the rest from reference TRBV19 and TRBJ2-2, the complete variable domain is DGGITQSPKYLFRKEGQNVTLSCEQNLNHDAMYWYRQDPGQGLRLIYYSQIVNDFQKGDIAEGYSVSREKKESFPLTVTSAQKNPTAFYLCASSIPGGELFFGEGSRLTVL.

The chain is built from TRBV7-2 and TRBJ1-1; D ambiguous. Trimming left V 2 bases short and J 6 bases short, with 7 bases between. The CDR3 runs to 12 residues. The germline gives CDR1 SGHTA, CDR2 FQGNSA. The CDR3 DNA reads as TGTGCCAGCAGCTTACGGCCGTCTGAAGCTTTCTTT. This encodes CASSLRPSEAFF.

CDR3 in DNA: TGTGCCAGCAGCGCAGCGGGAGTCTCCTACAATGAGCAGTTCTTC. It encodes CASSAAGVSYNEQFF. This chain uses TRBV9 with TRBJ2-1, with TRBD2 matching over 8 bases. After removal of 3 bases from V and 0 bases from J, the junction contained 2 bases not matched to a gene. The germline gives CDR1 SGDLS, CDR2 YYNGEE. The CDR3 consists of 15 residues.

The V call is TRBV7-6, the J call TRBJ2-3; D is unclear. The CDR3 sequence is 15 residues long. CDR1 SGHVS and CDR2 FNYEAQ come from the germline V gene. V gave up 1 base and J gave up 0 bases, with 8 bases separating them. The CDR3 DNA sequence: TGTGCCAGCAGCTTAGAGGCAACTAGCACAGATACGCAGTATTTT. Translation: CASSLEATSTDTQYF.

This sequence joins TRBV25-1 and TRBJ2-1; 7 bases line up with TRBD2. The V gene end was trimmed by 6 bases and the J gene end by 4 bases; junction bases not matched to a gene: 15. Germline V gene lookup returns CDR1 MGHDK and CDR2 SYGVNS. This CDR3 is 17 amino acids long. CDR3 coding DNA: TGTGCCAGCAGCAAACCGCGAGGTGGAGCGGGGTACAATGAGCAGTTCTTC. This gives the protein CASSKPRGGAGYNEQFF. Drawing the rest from reference TRBV25-1 and TRBJ2-1, the complete variable domain is EADIYQTPRYLVIGTGKKITLECSQTMGHDKMYWYQQDPGMELHLIHYSYGVNSTEKGDLSSESTVSRIRTEHFPLTLESARPSHTSQYLCASSKPRGGAGYNEQFFGPGTRLTVL.

This clone has only one observation. This rearrangement joins TRBV19 to TRBJ1-4; 8 bases are a match to TRBD1. The trim removed 4 bases at V and 8 bases at J, leaving 15 bases unmatched. The CDR3 loop spans 17 amino acids. CDR1 LNHDA and CDR2 SQIVND come from the germline V gene (reference sequence). The CDR3 sequence: CASSTPGQATVGEKLFF. CDR3 coding DNA: TGTGCCAGTAGTACCCCGGGACAGGCAACTGTTGGGGAAAAACTGTTTTTT.

The CDR3 DNA follows: TGTGCCAGCAGCTTAGGCAGGGGGGAGAAAGTCTATGGCTACACCTTC. It specifies CASSLGRGEKVYGYTF. The J gene is TRBJ1-2, the V gene TRBV11-2; TRBD1 matches 7 bases. Germline CDR1 and CDR2: SGHAT and FQNNGV. CDR3 length: 16 residues. V lost 1 base and J lost 4; bases outside the gene matches: 9.

This sequence joins TRBV5-1 and TRBJ1-1, with D perhaps matching TRBD1 (6 bases). V was clipped by 4 bases and J by 3 bases, with 13 bases between them. Per germline, CDR1 SGHRS and CDR2 YFSETQ. This CDR3 comprises 14 residues. The CDR3 loop is CASSVTGGDTEAFF. CDR3 bases: TGCGCCAGCAGCGTGACAGGCGGGGACACTGAAGCTTTCTTT. Looking up the rest from reference TRBV5-1 and TRBJ1-1 gives the full variable domain: KAGVTQTPRYLIKTRGQQVTLSCSPISGHRSVSWYQQTPGQGLQFLFEYFSETQRNKGNFPGRFSGRQFSNSRSEMNVSTLELGDSALYLCASSVTGGDTEAFFGQGTRLTVV.

The V call is TRBV2, the J call TRBJ1-1; D is unclear. The V and J ends lost 6 bases and 1 base respectively, with 9 bases between them. Germline-derived CDR1 and CDR2 are SNHLY and FYNNEI. The CDR3 consists of 13 residues. In DNA, the CDR3 is TGTGCCAGCAGGGTCGAAACGAACACTGAAGCTTTCTTT. It codes for CASRVETNTEAFF. Variable domain in full (rest from reference TRBV2 and TRBJ1-1): EPEVTQTPSHQVTQMGQEVILRCVPISNHLYFYWYRQILGQKVEFLVSFYNNEISEKSEIFDDQFSVERPDGSNFTLKIRSTKLEDSAMYFCASRVETNTEAFFGQGTRLTVV.

The genes are TRBV29-1 and TRBJ1-3, with TRBD1 as a possible D gene (5 bases). This CDR3 has 15 residues. Germline CDR1 is SQVTM and CDR2 is ANQGSEA. The V gene lost 4 bases and the J gene lost 4 bases, with 17 bases spanning the gap. The CDR3 nucleotides read TGCAGCGTTGCGACAAGGCCTGGACAAGGAAACACCATATATTTT. This sequence encodes CSVATRPGQGNTIYF. Full variable domain (outside the CDR3, taken from reference TRBV29-1 and TRBJ1-3): SAVISQKPSRDICQRGTSLTIQCQVDSQVTMMFWYRQQPGQSLTLIATANQGSEATYESGFVIDKFPISRPNLTFSTLTVSNMSPEDSSIYLCSVATRPGQGNTIYFGEGSWLTVV.

The CDR3 region has the DNA TGTGCCAGCAGTGAAATGGCAGGGGGAAGGTACGAGCAGTACGTC. Protein sequence: CASSEMAGGRYEQYV. The V gene is TRBV6-1, the J gene TRBJ2-7, with 7 nucleotides matching TRBD1. The length of the CDR3 is 15 residues. V gave up 2 bases and J gave up 4 bases; unmatched junction bases: 8. The germline gives CDR1 MNHNS, CDR2 SASEGT.